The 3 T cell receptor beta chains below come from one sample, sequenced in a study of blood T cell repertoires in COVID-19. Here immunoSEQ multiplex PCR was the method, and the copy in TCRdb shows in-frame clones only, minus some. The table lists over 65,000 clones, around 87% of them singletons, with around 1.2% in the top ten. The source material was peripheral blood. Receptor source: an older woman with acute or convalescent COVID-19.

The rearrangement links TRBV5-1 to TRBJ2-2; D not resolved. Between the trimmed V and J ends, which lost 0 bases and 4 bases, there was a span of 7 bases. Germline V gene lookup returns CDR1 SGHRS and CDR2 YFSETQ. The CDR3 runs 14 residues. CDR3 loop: CASSLDYFTGELFF. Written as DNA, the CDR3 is TGCGCCAGCAGCTTGGACTACTTCACCGGGGAGCTGTTTTTT. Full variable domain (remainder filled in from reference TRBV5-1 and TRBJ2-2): KAGVTQTPRYLIKTRGQQVTLSCSPISGHRSVSWYQQTPGQGLQFLFEYFSETQRNKGNFPGRFSGRQFSNSRSEMNVSTLELGDSALYLCASSLDYFTGELFFGEGSRLTVL.

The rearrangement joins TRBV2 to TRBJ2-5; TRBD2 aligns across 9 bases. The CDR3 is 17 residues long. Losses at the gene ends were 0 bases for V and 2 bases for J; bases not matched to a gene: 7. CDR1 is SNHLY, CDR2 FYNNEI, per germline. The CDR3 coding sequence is TGTGCCAGCAGTGAAGCAAGGAGACTAGCGGTACAAGAGACCCAGTACTTC. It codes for CASSEARRLAVQETQYF.

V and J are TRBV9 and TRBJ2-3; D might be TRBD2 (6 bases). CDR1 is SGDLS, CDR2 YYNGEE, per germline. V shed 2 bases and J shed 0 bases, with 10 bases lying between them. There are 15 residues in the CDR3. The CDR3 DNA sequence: TGTGCCAGCAGCGTTCGCGGGGTTAGCACAGATACGCAGTATTTT. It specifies CASSVRGVSTDTQYF. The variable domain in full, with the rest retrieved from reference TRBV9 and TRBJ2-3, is DSGVTQTPKHLITATGQRVTLRCSPRSGDLSVYWYQQSLDQGLQFLIQYYNGEERAKGNILERFSAQQFPDLHSELNLSSLELGDSALYFCASSVRGVSTDTQYFGPGTRLTVL.